This T cell receptor beta chain was recovered during a study of technical replicates of blood from a handful of donors. Assay used: immunoSEQ multiplex PCR; TCRdb lists only in-frame clones, some missing. The data hold some 70,000 clones, with roughly 90% observed a single time. There are 18 residues in the CDR3. V trimming: 2 bases; J trimming: 1 base; junction bases outside the gene matches: 10. Germline V gives CDR1 SEHNR, CDR2 FQNEAQ (reference sequence). The J gene is TRBJ2-5, the V gene TRBV7-9; 10 bases match TRBD2. This clonotype originated in a human donor in good health. Some clones in this sample may be carry-over from other donors' samples. Sequences were obtained from PBMCs. CDR3 protein: CASSLWASGRTFQETQYF. DNA of the CDR3: TGTGCCAGCAGCTTATGGGCTAGCGGGAGAACTTTCCAAGAGACCCAGTACTTC.